These 25 T cell receptor beta chains came from one sample sequenced in a study of blood T cell repertoires in COVID-19. Method: immunoSEQ multiplex PCR; TCRdb's copy keeps in-frame clones and lacks some. This table holds fewer than 250,000 clones, about 91% found once. Sequenced: PBMCs or T cells enriched from blood (not recorded which). All receptors come from a woman aged 25-40 years with acute COVID-19.

The CDR3 DNA follows: TGTGCCAGCAGCTCTAAGCGGGGGTTGAGCACAGATACGCAGTATTTT. Its translation: CASSSKRGLSTDTQYF. The chain couples TRBV7-9 to TRBJ2-3, with 8 positions matching TRBD2. The CDR3 is 16 residues long. From germline, CDR1 is SEHNR and CDR2 FQNEAQ (reference sequence). V was clipped by 4 bases and J by 0 bases; unmatched bases: 6.

The chain carries TRBV18 and TRBJ1-2; D gene ambiguous. The CDR3 is made up of 13 amino acids. V was cut by 4 bases and J by 4 bases, with 10 bases left in between. CDR1 is KGHSH, CDR2 LQKENI, per germline. This CDR3 is CASSLELGYGYTF. Written as DNA, the CDR3 is TGTGCCAGCTCACTGGAGCTGGGCTATGGCTACACCTTC.

The chain joins TRBV2 to TRBJ1-1; no clear D. V lost 7 bases, J lost 0 bases, and 12 bases lay in between. This CDR3 spans 14 amino acids. CDR1 SNHLY and CDR2 FYNNEI come from the germline V gene. For the CDR3, the DNA is TGTGCCAGCATTCCTCCTACGATGAACACTGAAGCTTTCTTT. Translated, it gives CASIPPTMNTEAFF.

In its sample, this clone was seen a few times. The chain uses TRBV5-1 and TRBJ1-2, with TRBD1 as a possible D gene (5 bases). Trimming left V 0 bases short and J 7 bases short, with 16 bases between. The CDR3 is 15 residues long. CDR1 and CDR2 (germline): SGHRS, YFSETQ. DNA for the CDR3: TGCGCCAGCAGCTTGGGGGCGGACACCCCATTTGGCTACACCTTC. It is translated as CASSLGADTPFGYTF.

The gene calls are TRBV18 and TRBJ1-3; TRBD1 is a possible D gene (6 bases). Looked up from germline, CDR1 is KGHSH and CDR2 is LQKENI. The V and J ends lost 3 bases and 0 bases respectively, with 9 bases between them. The CDR3 contains 15 residues. CDR3 region: CASSPGQNSGNTIYF. CDR3 bases: TGTGCCAGCTCACCGGGACAAAACTCTGGAAACACCATATATTTT.

The chain uses TRBV7-9 and TRBJ2-2; 10 bases map to TRBD2. CDR1 and CDR2 from the germline V gene are SEHNR and FQNEAQ (reference sequence). Losses at the gene ends were 5 bases for V and 4 bases for J; bases not matched to a gene: 13. The CDR3 contains 18 residues. The CDR3 DNA sequence: TGTGCCAGCAGCCGACTAGCGGGCGACCTTCTCCTCACCGGGGAGCTGTTTTTT. Protein: CASSRLAGDLLLTGELFF.

The genes are TRBV4-1 and TRBJ1-2; 7 nucleotides line up with TRBD1. The germline V gene has CDR1 MGHRA and CDR2 YSYEKL. The CDR3 is 15 residues long. After removal of 4 bases from V and 7 bases from J, the junction contained 12 bases not matched to a gene. CDR3 nucleotide sequence: TGCGCCAGCAGCCTGAATAGGGTCGACAGGGCTGGCTACACCTTC. Amino acids: CASSLNRVDRAGYTF.

The table lists this clone with a count of one. The gene calls are TRBV9 and TRBJ2-3; TRBD1 is a possible D gene (5 bases). Germline V gives CDR1 SGDLS, CDR2 YYNGEE. CDR3 size: 17 residues. V was clipped by 4 bases and J by 0 bases, with 18 bases between them. The CDR3 reads CASSTARDAISTDTQYF. The CDR3 DNA is TGTGCCAGCAGCACCGCCAGGGATGCAATAAGCACAGATACGCAGTATTTT.

V usage is TRBV19 and J usage is TRBJ1-6; tentative D call: TRBD1 (6 bases). Trimming removed 4 bases from V and 8 bases from J, with 21 bases in between. Germline lookup yields CDR1 LNHDA and CDR2 SQIVND (reference sequence). CDR3 length: 17 amino acids. The CDR3 protein is CASSTRPDREYDSPLHF. In nucleotides, the CDR3 is TGTGCCAGTAGTACTCGCCCGGACAGAGAATATGATTCACCCCTCCACTTT.

The rearrangement links TRBV30 to TRBJ1-5; the D is unclear. The CDR3 is 14 residues long. Germline V CDR1 and CDR2: GTSNPN, SVGIG (reference sequence). Trimming removed 2 bases at V and 3 bases at J, with 11 bases between. The CDR3 protein is CAWSLDGYNQPQHF. CDR3 nucleotides: TGTGCCTGGAGTCTAGACGGGTACAATCAGCCCCAGCATTTT.

This chain links TRBV11-2 with TRBJ1-1; D may be TRBD1 (5 bases). The CDR3 runs to 12 residues. The V gene lost 1 base and the J gene lost 11 bases, with 11 bases spanning the gap. Germline V gene lookup returns CDR1 SGHAT and CDR2 FQNNGV. The CDR3 DNA reads as TGTGCCAGCAGCTTAGTTAGGGAGGGGGCTTTCTTT. Amino acids: CASSLVREGAFF.

The gene calls are TRBV3-1 (or the pseudogene TRBV3-2) and TRBJ1-1; D may be TRBD1 (5 bases). The V end lost 7 bases, the J end lost 6 bases, and 15 bases lay between the germline ends. CDR1 is LGHDT, CDR2 YNNKEL, per germline (reference sequence). There are 13 residues in the CDR3. The DNA for the CDR3 is TGTGCCAGCAACGCCGGGGGTTACGCTGAAGCTTTCTTT. This gives the protein CASNAGGYAEAFF.

This sequence joins TRBV7-8 and TRBJ1-1; 10 bases are a match to TRBD1. CDR1 is SGHVS, CDR2 FQNEAQ, per germline. After removal of 6 bases from V and 3 bases from J, the junction contained 4 bases not matched to a gene. The CDR3 runs 14 residues. The CDR3 region has the DNA TGTGCCAGCAGGAAAGGACAGGGGGACACTGAAGCTTTCTTT. It specifies CASRKGQGDTEAFF.

The chain carries TRBV25-1 and TRBJ2-2; TRBD1 aligns across 9 bases. V lost 11 bases, J lost 5 bases, and 9 bases stayed unmatched. The CDR3 loop spans 14 amino acids. Germline V gives CDR1 MGHDK, CDR2 SYGVNS. The DNA for the CDR3 is TGTGCCGCACAGGGACAGGGTGGGACCGGGGAGCTGTTTTTT. It specifies CAAQGQGGTGELFF.

The chain uses TRBV3-1 (or the pseudogene TRBV3-2) and TRBJ2-7, with D possibly TRBD2 on 5 matching bases. Deletions cut 3 bases from V and 7 bases from J, with 10 bases between. The germline CDR1 and CDR2 sequences are LGHDT and YNNKEL (reference sequence). The CDR3 extends over 12 amino acids. The CDR3 DNA sequence: TGTGCCAGCAGCCAGATTGGGAGAGAGCAGTACTTC. It yields the protein CASSQIGREQYF.

This clone was recorded once. V and J are TRBV6-6 and TRBJ1-5; D is undetermined. This CDR3 has 15 residues. Trimming took 5 bases from V and 1 from J, leaving 12 bases between them. Germline V gives CDR1 MNHNY, CDR2 SVGAGI (reference sequence). CDR3 region: CASSRYTQSNQPQHF. The CDR3 DNA sequence: TGTGCCAGCAGTCGATACACGCAAAGCAATCAGCCCCAGCATTTT.

The chain joins TRBV25-1 to TRBJ2-7, with a possible D match to TRBD1 (5 bases). V was pared by 4 bases and J by 2 bases, with 12 bases between. The CDR3 has 14 residues. Germline CDR1 reads MGHDK; CDR2 reads SYGVNS. For the CDR3, the DNA is TGTGCCAGCAGTGGAGCAGGGTCGACCTACGAGCAGTACTTC. Translation gives CASSGAGSTYEQYF.

The genes are TRBV15 and TRBJ1-1, with D tentatively TRBD1 (6 bases). CDR3 size: 14 residues. The germline gives CDR1 LNHNV, CDR2 YYDKDF (reference sequence). Trimming cost V 6 bases and J 1 base, with 12 bases left between them. The CDR3 region is CATRSGQSNTEAFF. The CDR3 bases are TGTGCCACCAGGTCGGGACAATCGAACACTGAAGCTTTCTTT.

Comments on this clone: One end of the junction is discordant with germline, which a read error may explain. This chain joins TRBV12-3 or TRBV12-4 and TRBJ1-1; D gene unclear. This CDR3 has 12 amino acids. This chain's CDR3 is CASSFRNSEAFF. The CDR3 bases are TGTGCCAGCAGTTTTCGGAACAGTGAAGCTTTCTTT.

V gene TRBV3-1 (or the pseudogene TRBV3-2) combines with J gene TRBJ1-1; 7 positions match TRBD1. The V segment lost 6 bases and the J segment 0 bases; nucleotides outside the gene matches: 7. The CDR3 is 15 residues long. CDR1 LGHDT and CDR2 YNNKEL come from the germline V gene (reference sequence). The CDR3 is CASSRQGYMNTEAFF. CDR3 nucleotide sequence: TGTGCCAGCAGTAGACAGGGTTATATGAACACTGAAGCTTTCTTT.

This chain uses TRBV5-1 with TRBJ2-3; TRBD1 is a possible D gene (6 bases). Germline V lookup: CDR1 SGHRS, CDR2 YFSETQ. The CDR3 covers 14 residues. The ends were cut back, 5 bases at V and 2 bases at J, with 12 bases in the middle. The CDR3, as DNA: TGCGCCAGCAGAGACAGGTTAGCCACAGATACGCAGTATTTT. Residues: CASRDRLATDTQYF.

The chain recombines TRBV30 with TRBJ1-4; D is ambiguous. The CDR3 has 14 residues. Trimming took 2 bases from V and 4 from J, leaving 11 bases between them. The germline V gene has CDR1 GTSNPN and CDR2 SVGIG (reference sequence). DNA of the CDR3: TGTGCCTGGAGTACCGGGAATCGTAATGAAAAACTGTTTTTT. As protein: CAWSTGNRNEKLFF.

This clone was seen once. The chain joins TRBV30 to TRBJ2-1, with TRBD1 as a possible D gene (5 bases). Deletions cut 0 bases from V and 8 bases from J, with 14 bases between. From germline, CDR1 is GTSNPN and CDR2 SVGIG (reference sequence). The CDR3 runs 14 residues. The CDR3 protein is CAWSVSGLGYEQFF. The DNA of the CDR3 is TGTGCCTGGAGTGTTTCAGGGCTTGGATATGAGCAGTTCTTC.

V gene TRBV2 combines with J gene TRBJ1-4; D possibly corresponds to TRBD1 (5 bases). There are 13 residues in the CDR3. V lost 9 bases, J lost 0 bases, and 8 bases lay in between. Per the germline V gene, CDR1 is SNHLY and CDR2 is FYNNEI. In nucleotides, the CDR3 is TGTGCCAGTCTGACAGCAACTAATGAAAAACTGTTTTTT. Translating gives CASLTATNEKLFF.

The J gene is TRBJ2-5, the V gene TRBV5-4; TRBD1 aligns across 7 bases. The CDR3 is made up of 15 amino acids. The V gene's germline CDR1 is SGHNT and CDR2 YYREEE (reference sequence). Trimming cost V 4 bases and J 0 bases; bases outside gene matches: 6. The CDR3 sequence: CASSPGQKYQETQYF. Here the CDR3 DNA reads TGTGCCAGCAGCCCGGGACAGAAGTACCAAGAGACCCAGTACTTC.